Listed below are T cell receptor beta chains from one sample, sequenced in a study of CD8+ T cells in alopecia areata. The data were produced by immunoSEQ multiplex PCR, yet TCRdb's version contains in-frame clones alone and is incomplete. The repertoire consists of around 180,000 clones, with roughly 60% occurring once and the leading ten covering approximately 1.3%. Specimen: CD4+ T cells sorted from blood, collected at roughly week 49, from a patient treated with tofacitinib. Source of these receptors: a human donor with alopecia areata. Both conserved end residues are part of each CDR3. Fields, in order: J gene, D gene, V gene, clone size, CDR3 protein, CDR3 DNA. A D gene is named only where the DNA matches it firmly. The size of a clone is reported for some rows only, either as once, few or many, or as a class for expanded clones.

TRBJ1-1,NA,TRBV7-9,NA,CASTEGGFTEAFF,TGTGCCAGCACTGAAGGGGGTTTCACTGAAGCTTTCTTT
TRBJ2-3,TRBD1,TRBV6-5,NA,CASSYRTGHTDTQYF,TGTGCCAGCAGTTACCGGACAGGCCACACAGATACGCAGTATTTT
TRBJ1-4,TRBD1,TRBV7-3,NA,CASSPTGVGEKLFF,TGTGCCAGCAGCCCAACAGGGGTTGGGGAAAAACTGTTTTTT
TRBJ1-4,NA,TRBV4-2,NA,CASSQGQVQDEKLFF,TGTGCCAGCAGCCAAGGACAGGTTCAGGACGAAAAACTGTTTTTT
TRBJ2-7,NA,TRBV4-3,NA,CASSQDLWGSGPNSSYEQYF,TGCGCCAGCAGCCAAGATCTCTGGGGTTCCGGACCGAATAGCTCCTACGAGCAGTACTTC
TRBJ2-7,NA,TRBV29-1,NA,CSVVTPIKYEQYF,TGCAGCGTTGTCACGCCGATTAAATACGAGCAGTACTTC
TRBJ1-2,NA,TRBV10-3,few,CAISDSLANYGYTF,TGTGCCATCAGTGATAGCTTAGCTAACTATGGCTACACCTTC
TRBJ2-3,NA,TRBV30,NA,CAWTRSTVRTDTQYF,TGTGCCTGGACTCGATCGACGGTCCGCACAGATACGCAGTATTTT
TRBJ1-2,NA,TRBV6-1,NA,CASSEAGNYGYTF,TGTGCCAGCAGTGAAGCCGGAAACTATGGCTACACCTTC
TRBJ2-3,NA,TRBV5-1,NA,CASSLWDTQSTDTQYF,TGCGCCAGCAGCTTGTGGGACACTCAAAGCACAGATACGCAGTATTTT
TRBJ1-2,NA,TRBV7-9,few,CASSQSYGYTF,TGTGCCAGCAGCCAGTCATATGGCTACACCTTC
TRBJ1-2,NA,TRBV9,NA,CASSLDGNYGYTF,TGTGCCAGCAGCTTGGACGGCAACTATGGCTACACCTTC
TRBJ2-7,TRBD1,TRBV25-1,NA,CASSETSGTGRYEQYF,TGTGCCAGCAGTGAAACGAGTGGGACAGGAAGGTACGAGCAGTACTTC
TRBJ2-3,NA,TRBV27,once,CASRETGSHRAYTQYF,TGTGCCAGCAGGGAGACAGGTTCCCACAGGGCTTATACGCAGTATTTT
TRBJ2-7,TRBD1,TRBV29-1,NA,CSVLRSGGLEQYF,TGCAGCGTTCTTCGTTCAGGGGGCCTCGAGCAGTACTTC
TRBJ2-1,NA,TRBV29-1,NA,CSVRSNNEQFF,TGCAGCGTTCGCAGTAACAATGAGCAGTTCTTC
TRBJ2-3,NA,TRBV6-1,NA,CASNRTPGSADTQYF,TGTGCCAGCAATAGAACTCCAGGGTCGGCAGATACGCAGTATTTT
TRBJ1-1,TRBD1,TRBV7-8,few,CASSLTGGRTEAFF,TGTGCCAGCAGCTTAACAGGGGGAAGAACTGAAGCTTTCTTT
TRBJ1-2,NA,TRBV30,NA,CAWSAGRSRDYGYTF,TGTGCCTGGAGTGCGGGGCGATCCCGGGACTATGGCTACACCTTC
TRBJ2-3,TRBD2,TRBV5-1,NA,CASMGLESSTDTQYF,TGCGCCAGCATGGGACTAGAGTCTAGCACAGATACGCAGTATTTT
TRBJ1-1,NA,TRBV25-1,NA,CASSDQTLNTEAFF,TGTGCCAGCAGTGACCAGACACTGAACACTGAAGCTTTCTTT
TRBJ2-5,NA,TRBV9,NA,CASSVASMETQYF,TGTGCCAGCAGCGTAGCTAGCATGGAGACCCAGTACTTC
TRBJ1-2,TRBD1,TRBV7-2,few,CASSGTGSNYGYTF,TGTGCCAGCTCTGGGACAGGCAGTAACTATGGCTACACCTTC
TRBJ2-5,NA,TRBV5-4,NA,CASGSSQETQYF,TGTGCCAGCGGTTCATCCCAAGAGACCCAGTACTTC
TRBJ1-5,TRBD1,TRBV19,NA,CASRDGTAFNQPQHF,TGTGCCAGTAGGGACGGGACAGCGTTCAATCAGCCCCAGCATTTT
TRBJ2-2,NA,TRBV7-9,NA,CASSLVLGAGTGELFF,TGTGCCAGCAGCTTAGTTTTGGGGGCTGGCACCGGGGAGCTGTTTTTT
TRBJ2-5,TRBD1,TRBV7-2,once,CASSSTGGSETQYF,TGTGCCAGCAGCTCGACAGGGGGCTCGGAGACCCAGTACTTC
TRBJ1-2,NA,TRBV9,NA,CASSVVSGDGYTF,TGTGCCAGCAGCGTAGTTTCAGGGGATGGCTACACCTTC
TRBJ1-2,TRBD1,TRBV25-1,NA,CASSAADRGGYTF,TGTGCCAGCAGTGCGGCCGACAGGGGCGGCTACACCTTC
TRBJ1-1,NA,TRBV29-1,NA,CSVGPGETFEAFF,TGCAGCGTTGGTCCAGGAGAAACTTTCGAAGCTTTCTTT
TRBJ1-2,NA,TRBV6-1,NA,CASSDTGSYGYTF,TGTGCCAGCAGTGATACCGGGAGCTATGGCTACACCTTC
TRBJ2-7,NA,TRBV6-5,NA,CASRGGLYEQYF,TGTGCCAGCAGGGGGGGCCTCTACGAGCAGTACTTC
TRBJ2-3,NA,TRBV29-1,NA,CSVGTVESFTDTQYF,TGCAGCGTTGGGACTGTCGAAAGTTTCACAGATACGCAGTATTTT
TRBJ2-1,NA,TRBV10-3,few,CAISEGRSDEQFF,TGTGCCATCAGTGAGGGCAGATCCGATGAGCAGTTCTTC
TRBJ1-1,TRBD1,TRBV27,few,CASSLGQGRTEAFF,TGTGCCAGCAGTTTGGGACAGGGTCGGACTGAAGCTTTCTTT
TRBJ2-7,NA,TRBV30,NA,CAWSYAPSGEQYF,TGTGCCTGGAGTTATGCCCCGAGCGGCGAGCAGTACTTC
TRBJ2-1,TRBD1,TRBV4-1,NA,CASSERQGIYNEQFF,TGCGCCAGCAGCGAACGACAGGGTATCTACAATGAGCAGTTCTTC
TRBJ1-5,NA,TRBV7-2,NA,CASSLESLNQPQHF,TGTGCCAGCAGCTTAGAGAGTTTGAATCAGCCCCAGCATTTT
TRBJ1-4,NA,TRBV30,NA,CAWSGLQVEKLFF,TGTGCCTGGAGTGGACTACAGGTCGAGAAACTGTTTTTT
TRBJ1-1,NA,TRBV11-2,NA,CASSSGSRERAFF,TGTGCCAGCAGCTCGGGGTCACGGGAAAGGGCTTTCTTT
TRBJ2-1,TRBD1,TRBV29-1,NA,CSVQQTGVGDEQFF,TGCAGCGTCCAACAGACAGGGGTAGGGGATGAGCAGTTCTTC
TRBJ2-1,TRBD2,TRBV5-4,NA,CASSPVASGGARQFF,TGTGCCAGCAGCCCCGTGGCTAGCGGGGGGGCTCGGCAGTTCTTC
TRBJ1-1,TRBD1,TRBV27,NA,CASSGQTGRRGEAFF,TGTGCCAGCAGCGGTCAGACAGGGCGGAGGGGTGAAGCTTTCTTT
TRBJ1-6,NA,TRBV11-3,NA,CASSLETQNSPLHF,TGTGCCAGCAGCTTAGAAACTCAGAATTCACCCCTCCACTTT
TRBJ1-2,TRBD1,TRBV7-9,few,CASSLAGQGGYTF,TGTGCCAGCAGCTTAGCGGGACAGGGCGGCTACACCTTC
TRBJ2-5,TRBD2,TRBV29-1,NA,CSVPLSRRGRNGETQYF,TGCAGCGTTCCCCTGTCTAGGCGGGGGAGGAACGGGGAGACCCAGTACTTC
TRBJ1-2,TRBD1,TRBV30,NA,CAWTLGRDRGLANYGYTF,TGTGCCTGGACCCTGGGCAGAGACAGGGGGCTCGCTAACTATGGCTACACCTTC
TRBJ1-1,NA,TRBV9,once,CASSVEVNTEAFF,TGTGCCAGCAGCGTAGAGGTTAACACTGAAGCTTTCTTT
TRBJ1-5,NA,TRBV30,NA,CAWSALGGNQPQHF,TGTGCCTGGAGTGCCCTCGGCGGCAATCAGCCCCAGCATTTT
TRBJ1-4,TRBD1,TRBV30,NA,CAWSVGVSVDRDEKLFF,TGTGCCTGGAGTGTAGGAGTCTCCGTGGACAGGGATGAAAAACTGTTTTTT
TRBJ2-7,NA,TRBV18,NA,CASSPGANYEQYF,TGTGCCAGCTCCCCCGGAGCCAACTACGAGCAGTACTTC
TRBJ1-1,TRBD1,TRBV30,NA,CAWNRDRGSMNTEAFF,TGTGCCTGGAACCGGGACAGGGGGAGCATGAACACTGAAGCTTTCTTT
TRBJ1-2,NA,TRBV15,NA,CATSPSGTHYGYTF,TGTGCCACCAGCCCGTCCGGGACTCACTATGGCTACACCTTC
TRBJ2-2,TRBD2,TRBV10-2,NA,CASSDPGLADNTGELFF,TGCGCCAGCAGTGATCCCGGGCTAGCGGATAACACCGGGGAGCTGTTTTTT
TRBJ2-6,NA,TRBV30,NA,CAWNLGGPGANVLTF,TGTGCCTGGAACCTCGGGGGGCCTGGGGCCAACGTCCTGACTTTC